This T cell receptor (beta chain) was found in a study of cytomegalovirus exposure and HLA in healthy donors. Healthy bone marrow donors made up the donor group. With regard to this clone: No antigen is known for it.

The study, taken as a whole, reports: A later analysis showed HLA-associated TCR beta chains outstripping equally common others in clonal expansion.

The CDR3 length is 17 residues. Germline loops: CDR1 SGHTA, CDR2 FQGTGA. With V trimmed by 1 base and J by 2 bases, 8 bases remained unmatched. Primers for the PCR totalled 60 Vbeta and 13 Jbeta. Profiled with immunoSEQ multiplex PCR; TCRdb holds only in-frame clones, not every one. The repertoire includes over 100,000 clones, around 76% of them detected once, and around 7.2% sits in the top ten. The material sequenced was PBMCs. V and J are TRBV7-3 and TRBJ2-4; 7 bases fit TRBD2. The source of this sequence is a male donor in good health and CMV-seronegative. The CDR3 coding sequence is TGTGCCAGCAGCTTAAGTGGCAGCGGGGTGTCCAAAAACATTCAGTACTTC. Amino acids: CASSLSGSGVSKNIQYF.